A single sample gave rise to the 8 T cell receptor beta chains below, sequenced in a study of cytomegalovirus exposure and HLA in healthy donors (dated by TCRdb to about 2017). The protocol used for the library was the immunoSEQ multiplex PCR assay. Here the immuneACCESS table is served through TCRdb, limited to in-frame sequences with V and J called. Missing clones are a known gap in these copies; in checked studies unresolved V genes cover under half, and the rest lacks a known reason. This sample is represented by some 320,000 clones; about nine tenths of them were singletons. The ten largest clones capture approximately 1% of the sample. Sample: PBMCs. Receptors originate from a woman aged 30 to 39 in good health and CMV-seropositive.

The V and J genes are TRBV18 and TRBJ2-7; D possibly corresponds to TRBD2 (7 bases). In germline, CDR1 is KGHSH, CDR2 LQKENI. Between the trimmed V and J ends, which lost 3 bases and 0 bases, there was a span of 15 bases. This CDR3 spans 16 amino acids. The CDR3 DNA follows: TGTGCCAGCTCACCTCTTCCCGGGGGGCTCTCCTACGAGCAGTACTTC. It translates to CASSPLPGGLSYEQYF.

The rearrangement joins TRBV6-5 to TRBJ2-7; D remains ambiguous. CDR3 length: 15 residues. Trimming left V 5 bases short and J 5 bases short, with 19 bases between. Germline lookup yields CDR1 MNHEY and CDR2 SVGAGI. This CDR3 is CASSSLALLDDEQYF. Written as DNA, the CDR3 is TGTGCCAGCAGTAGCCTCGCTTTATTAGATGACGAGCAGTACTTC.

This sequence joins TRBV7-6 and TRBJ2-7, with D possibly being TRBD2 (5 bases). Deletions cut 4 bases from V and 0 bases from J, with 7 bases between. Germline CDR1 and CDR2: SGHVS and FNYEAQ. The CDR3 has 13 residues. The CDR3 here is CASSSGVSYEQYF. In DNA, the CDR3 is TGTGCCAGCAGCTCCGGGGTCTCCTACGAGCAGTACTTC. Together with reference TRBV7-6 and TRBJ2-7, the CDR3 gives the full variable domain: GAGVSQSPRYKVTKRGQDVALRCDPISGHVSLYWYRQALGQGPEFLTYFNYEAQQDKSGLPNDRFSAERPEGSISTLTIQRTEQRDSAMYRCASSSGVSYEQYFGPGTRLTVT.

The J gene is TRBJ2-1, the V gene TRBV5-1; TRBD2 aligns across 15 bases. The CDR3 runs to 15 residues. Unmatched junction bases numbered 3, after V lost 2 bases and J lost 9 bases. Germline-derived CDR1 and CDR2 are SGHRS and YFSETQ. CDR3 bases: TGCGCCAGCAGCTTAGGACTAGCGGGAGGGGGTGAGCAGTTCTTC. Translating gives CASSLGLAGGGEQFF. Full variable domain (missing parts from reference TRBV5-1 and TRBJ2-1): KAGVTQTPRYLIKTRGQQVTLSCSPISGHRSVSWYQQTPGQGLQFLFEYFSETQRNKGNFPGRFSGRQFSNSRSEMNVSTLELGDSALYLCASSLGLAGGGEQFFGPGTRLTVL.

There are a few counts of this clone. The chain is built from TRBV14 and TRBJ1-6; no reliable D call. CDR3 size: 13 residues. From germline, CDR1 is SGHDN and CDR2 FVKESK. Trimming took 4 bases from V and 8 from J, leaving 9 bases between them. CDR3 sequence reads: CASSLADYSPLHF. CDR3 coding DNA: TGTGCCAGCAGCCTTGCGGACTATTCACCCCTCCACTTT.

The DNA of the CDR3 is TGTGCCTGGAGTGTAGGGTTTACGGGCAGCTCTGGGGCCAACGTCCTGACTTTC. It yields the protein CAWSVGFTGSSGANVLTF. The chain combines TRBV30 with TRBJ2-6; no definite D call. The CDR3 length is 18 residues. Per the germline V gene, CDR1 is GTSNPN and CDR2 is SVGIG (reference sequence). V dropped 0 bases and J dropped 0 bases, with 15 bases sitting between them.

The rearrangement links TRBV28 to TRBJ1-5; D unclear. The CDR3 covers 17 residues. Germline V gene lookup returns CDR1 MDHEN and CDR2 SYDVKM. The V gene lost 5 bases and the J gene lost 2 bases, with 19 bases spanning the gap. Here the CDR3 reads CASSPTRGLEGNQPQHF. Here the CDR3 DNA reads TGTGCCAGCAGTCCAACCCGGGGTTTGGAGGGCAATCAGCCCCAGCATTTT.

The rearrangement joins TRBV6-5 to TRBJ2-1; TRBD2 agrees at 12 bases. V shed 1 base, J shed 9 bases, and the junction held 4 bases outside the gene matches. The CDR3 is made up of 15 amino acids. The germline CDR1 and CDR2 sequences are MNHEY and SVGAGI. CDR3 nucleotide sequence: TGTGCCAGCAGTTACTGGACTAGCGGGGCGGGTGAGCAGTTCTTC. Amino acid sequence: CASSYWTSGAGEQFF.